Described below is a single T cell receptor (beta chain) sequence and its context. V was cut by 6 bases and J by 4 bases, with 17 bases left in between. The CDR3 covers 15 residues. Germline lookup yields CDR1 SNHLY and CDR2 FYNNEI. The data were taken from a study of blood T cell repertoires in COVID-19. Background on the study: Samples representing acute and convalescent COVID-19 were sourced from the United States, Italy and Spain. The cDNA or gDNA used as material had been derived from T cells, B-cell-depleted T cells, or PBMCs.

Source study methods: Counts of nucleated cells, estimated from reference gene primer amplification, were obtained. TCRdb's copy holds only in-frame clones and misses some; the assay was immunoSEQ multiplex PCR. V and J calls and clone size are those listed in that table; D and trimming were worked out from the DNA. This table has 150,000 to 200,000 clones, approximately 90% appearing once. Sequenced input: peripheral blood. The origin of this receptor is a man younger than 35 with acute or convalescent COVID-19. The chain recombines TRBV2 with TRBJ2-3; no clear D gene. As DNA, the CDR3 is TGTGCCAGCAGCATCGGTAATTTTGATCCAGATACGCAGTATTTT. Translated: CASSIGNFDPDTQYF. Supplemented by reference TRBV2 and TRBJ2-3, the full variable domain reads EPEVTQTPSHQVTQMGQEVILRCVPISNHLYFYWYRQILGQKVEFLVSFYNNEISEKSEIFDDQFSVERPDGSNFTLKIRSTKLEDSAMYFCASSIGNFDPDTQYFGPGTRLTVL.